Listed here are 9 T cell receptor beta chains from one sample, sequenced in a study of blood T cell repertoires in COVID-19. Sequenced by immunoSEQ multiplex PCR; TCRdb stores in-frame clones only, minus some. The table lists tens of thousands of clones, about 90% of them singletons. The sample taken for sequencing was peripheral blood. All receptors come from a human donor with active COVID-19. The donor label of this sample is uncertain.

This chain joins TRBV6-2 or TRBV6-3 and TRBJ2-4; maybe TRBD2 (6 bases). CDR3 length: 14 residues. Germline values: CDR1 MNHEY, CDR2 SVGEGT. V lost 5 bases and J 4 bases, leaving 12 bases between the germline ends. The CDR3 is CASSPPAGKNIQYF. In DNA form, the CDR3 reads TGTGCCAGCAGTCCCCCCGCGGGGAAAAACATTCAGTACTTC.

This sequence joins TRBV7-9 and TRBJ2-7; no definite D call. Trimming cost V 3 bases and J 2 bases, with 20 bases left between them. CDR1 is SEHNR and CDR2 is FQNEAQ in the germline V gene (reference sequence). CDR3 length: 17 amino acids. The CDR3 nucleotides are TGTGCCAGCAGCTTTTTCCTCTCTAACCAACCTCCCTACGAGCAGTACTTC. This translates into CASSFFLSNQPPYEQYF.

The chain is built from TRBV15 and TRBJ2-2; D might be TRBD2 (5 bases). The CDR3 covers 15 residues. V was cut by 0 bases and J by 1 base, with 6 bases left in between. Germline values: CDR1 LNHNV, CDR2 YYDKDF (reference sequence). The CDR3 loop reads CATSRDRGNTGELFF. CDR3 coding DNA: TGTGCCACCAGCAGAGATCGGGGGAACACCGGGGAGCTGTTTTTT.

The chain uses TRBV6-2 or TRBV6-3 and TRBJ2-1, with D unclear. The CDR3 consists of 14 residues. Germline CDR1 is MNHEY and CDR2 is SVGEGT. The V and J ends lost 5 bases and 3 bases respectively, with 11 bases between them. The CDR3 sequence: CASSQSRSYNEQFF. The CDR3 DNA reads TGTGCCAGCAGTCAAAGCCGGAGCTACAATGAGCAGTTCTTC.

The CDR3 DNA reads TGTGCCAGCAGCGTCCGGGACATCGGTCTGAGTGAGCAGTTCTTC. This translates into CASSVRDIGLSEQFF. The chain employs TRBV9 and TRBJ2-1; tentatively, D is TRBD1 (6 bases). This CDR3 has 15 residues. Trimming removed 2 bases from V and 9 bases from J, with 18 bases in between. CDR1 is SGDLS and CDR2 is YYNGEE in the germline V gene.

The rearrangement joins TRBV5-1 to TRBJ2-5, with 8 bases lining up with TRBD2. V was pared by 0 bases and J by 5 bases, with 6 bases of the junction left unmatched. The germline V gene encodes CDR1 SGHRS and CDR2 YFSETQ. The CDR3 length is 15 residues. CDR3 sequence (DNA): TGCGCCAGCAGCTTGGGGCCAGCGGGAGAGGAGACCCAGTACTTC. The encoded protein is CASSLGPAGEETQYF. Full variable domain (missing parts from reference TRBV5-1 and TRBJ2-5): KAGVTQTPRYLIKTRGQQVTLSCSPISGHRSVSWYQQTPGQGLQFLFEYFSETQRNKGNFPGRFSGRQFSNSRSEMNVSTLELGDSALYLCASSLGPAGEETQYFGPGTRLLVL.

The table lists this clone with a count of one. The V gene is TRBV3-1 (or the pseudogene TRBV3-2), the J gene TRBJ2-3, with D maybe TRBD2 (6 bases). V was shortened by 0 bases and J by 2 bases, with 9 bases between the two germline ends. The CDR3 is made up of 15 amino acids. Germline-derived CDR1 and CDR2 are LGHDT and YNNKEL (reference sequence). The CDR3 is CASSQDLATTDTQYF. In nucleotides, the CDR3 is TGTGCCAGCAGCCAAGATCTAGCGACCACAGATACGCAGTATTTT.

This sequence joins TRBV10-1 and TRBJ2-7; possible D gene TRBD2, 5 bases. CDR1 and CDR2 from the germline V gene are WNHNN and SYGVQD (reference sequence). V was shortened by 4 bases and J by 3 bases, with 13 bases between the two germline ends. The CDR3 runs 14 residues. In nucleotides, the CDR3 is TGCGCCAGCAGTGTGGACTCGGGTGGCTACGAGCAGTACTTC. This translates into CASSVDSGGYEQYF.

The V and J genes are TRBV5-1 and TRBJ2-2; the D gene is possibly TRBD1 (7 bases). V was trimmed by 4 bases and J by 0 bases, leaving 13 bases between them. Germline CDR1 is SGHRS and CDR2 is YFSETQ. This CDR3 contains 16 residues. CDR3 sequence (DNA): TGCGCCAGCAGCCAAGGGGGGACAGCGAACACCGGGGAGCTGTTTTTT. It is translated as CASSQGGTANTGELFF.